These T cell receptor beta chains were read from a single sample in a study of blood T cell repertoires in COVID-19. TCRdb's table, derived via immunoSEQ multiplex PCR, lists solely in-frame clones and lacks some. Among 100,000 or so clones listed, 81% were seen once. The sample was peripheral blood. These receptors originate from a human donor in a cohort sampled during active COVID-19. Each CDR3 is given with its conserved first and last residue. D genes are given only for firm matches. Clone size, where shown, is once, few, many, or a class for clones that have expanded.

clone_size,j_call,d_call,v_call,cdr3_aa,cdr3_nt
.,TRBJ2-7,.,TRBV15,CATSSGGSLSYEQYF,TGTGCCACCAGCAGCGGAGGTTCTCTCTCCTACGAGCAGTACTTC
.,TRBJ1-1,.,TRBV12-3/TRBV12-4,CASSLTVNTEAFF,TGTGCCAGCAGTTTGACAGTTAACACTGAAGCTTTCTTT
.,TRBJ1-3,.,TRBV9,CASSAVGGPGNTIYF,TGTGCCAGCAGCGCGGTGGGGGGTCCCGGAAACACCATATATTTT
.,TRBJ1-6,.,TRBV28,CASSSVHVRNSPLHF,TGTGCCAGCAGTTCCGTACATGTCAGGAATTCACCCCTCCACTTT
.,TRBJ1-6,TRBD1,TRBV5-1,CASSQGQGSSYNSPLHF,TGCGCCAGCAGCCAAGGACAGGGGAGCTCCTATAATTCACCCCTCCACTTT
.,TRBJ1-2,.,TRBV30,CAWSVRGYGYTF,TGTGCCTGGAGTGTAAGGGGGTATGGCTACACCTTC
.,TRBJ1-5,.,TRBV25-1,CASSEGQGNQPQHF,TGTGCCAGCAGTGAAGGTCAGGGGAATCAGCCCCAGCATTTT
.,TRBJ2-2,TRBD1,TRBV28,CASSLWTGGRSGELFF,TGTGCCAGCAGTCTCTGGACAGGGGGCAGGTCCGGGGAGCTGTTTTTT
.,TRBJ2-7,TRBD1,TRBV7-3,CASSLTCGQADSYEQYF,TGTGCCAGCAGCTTAACCTGCGGACAGGCTGACTCCTACGAGCAGTACTTC
.,TRBJ1-2,.,TRBV13,CASSSRGPFPSGYTF,TGTGCCAGCAGCTCGCGGGGTCCTTTTCCGTCCGGCTACACCTTC
.,TRBJ1-4,TRBD1,TRBV5-5,CASSNRGSEKLFF,TGTGCCAGCAGCAACAGGGGGTCTGAAAAACTGTTTTTT
.,TRBJ1-1,.,TRBV7-9,CASSLTQGLVNAFF,TGTGCCAGCAGCTTAACCCAGGGTCTGGTGAATGCTTTCTTT
once,TRBJ1-5,.,TRBV6-5,CASSLAGGGNQPQHF,TGTGCCAGCAGTCTTGCCGGGGGGGGCAATCAGCCCCAGCATTTT
.,TRBJ2-3,.,TRBV9,CASSPSTDTQYF,TGTGCCAGCAGCCCGAGTACAGATACGCAGTATTTT
.,TRBJ2-5,.,TRBV20-1,CSARLQETQYF,TGCAGTGCGAGACTTCAAGAGACCCAGTACTTC
.,TRBJ1-1,.,TRBV2,CASSGGTGKGAFF,TGTGCCAGCAGTGGCGGGACCGGCAAGGGAGCTTTCTTT
.,TRBJ1-2,TRBD1,TRBV18,CASSPRTGNYGYTF,TGTGCCAGCTCACCAAGGACAGGGAACTATGGCTACACCTTC
.,TRBJ1-6,.,TRBV28,CASSLYLNSPLHF,TGTGCCAGCAGTTTGTATTTAAATTCACCCCTCCACTTT
.,TRBJ2-7,.,TRBV18,CASSPMIPGLTTGYEQYF,TGTGCCAGCTCACCAATGATTCCGGGACTTACTACAGGCTACGAGCAGTACTTC
.,TRBJ2-1,TRBD1,TRBV11-3,CASSGDRGPYNEQFF,TGTGCCAGCAGCGGGGACAGGGGTCCCTACAATGAGCAGTTCTTC
.,TRBJ1-2,.,TRBV28,CASSLGGAVKGYTF,TGTGCCAGCAGTTTAGGGGGGGCGGTTAAAGGCTACACCTTC
.,TRBJ1-1,.,TRBV12-5,CASGLDSNTEAFF,TGTGCTAGTGGTTTAGACAGTAACACTGAAGCTTTCTTT
.,TRBJ2-3,.,TRBV27,CASGSVRGRTDTQYF,TGTGCCAGCGGTTCCGTTAGGGGTCGGACAGATACGCAGTATTTT
.,TRBJ1-4,.,TRBV5-1,CASSLDAITGLGKLFF,TGCGCCAGCAGCTTGGATGCCATAACGGGTCTTGGAAAACTGTTTTTT
.,TRBJ1-2,.,TRBV7-9,CASSLARGDGNYGYTF,TGTGCCAGCAGCTTAGCGCGGGGGGACGGGAACTATGGCTACACCTTC
.,TRBJ1-2,.,TRBV6-4,CASRAGRTGSAGYTF,TGTGCCAGCAGAGCCGGCCGAACAGGGTCCGCTGGCTACACCTTC
.,TRBJ1-6,TRBD1,TRBV18,CASSDVPGQFYNSPLHF,TGTGCCAGCTCAGACGTTCCGGGACAGTTCTATAATTCACCCCTCCACTTT
.,TRBJ1-1,TRBD1,TRBV4-1,CASSHRTGGAEAFF,TGCGCCAGCAGCCATAGGACAGGAGGAGCTGAAGCTTTCTTT
.,TRBJ2-3,TRBD1,TRBV2,CASSGQGSDTQYF,TGTGCCAGCAGTGGACAGGGGTCAGATACGCAGTATTTT
.,TRBJ2-3,TRBD2,TRBV7-3,CASSFSGLGWDTQYF,TGTGCCAGCAGCTTTTCGGGACTAGGGTGGGATACGCAGTATTTT
.,TRBJ1-1,.,TRBV4-3,CASSHLTGRANTEAFF,TGCGCCAGCAGCCATTTAACAGGGCGCGCGAACACTGAAGCTTTCTTT
.,TRBJ1-4,TRBD1,TRBV7-9,CASSSPTGAREKLFF,TGTGCCAGCAGCTCTCCGACAGGGGCGCGTGAAAAACTGTTTTTT
.,TRBJ2-1,.,TRBV18,CASSLLTTVYNEQFF,TGTGCCAGCTCACTTCTTACGACAGTTTACAATGAGCAGTTCTTC
.,TRBJ2-3,.,TRBV10-3,CAISESRDTQYF,TGTGCCATCAGTGAGTCGAGGGATACGCAGTATTTT
few,TRBJ2-7,TRBD2,TRBV3-1/TRBV3-2,CASSQRLAGGSSYEQYF,TGTGCCAGCAGCCAAAGACTAGCGGGGGGCAGCTCCTACGAGCAGTACTTC
.,TRBJ1-1,TRBD1,TRBV27,CASSLYKGDRGAFF,TGTGCCAGCAGTTTATATAAAGGGGACAGGGGAGCTTTCTTT
.,TRBJ1-6,TRBD1,TRBV28,CACSTGGGNSPLHF,TGTGCCTGCTCGACAGGGGGCGGGAATTCACCCCTCCACTTT
.,TRBJ1-6,.,TRBV18,CASSGRSLRVVNSPLHF,TGTGCCAGCTCAGGTAGAAGCTTGAGGGTTGTGAATTCACCCCTCCACTTT
.,TRBJ2-2,.,TRBV24-1,CATSDRVLAGELFF,TGTGCCACCAGTGACAGGGTTTTGGCCGGGGAGCTGTTTTTT
.,TRBJ2-3,TRBD2,TRBV9,CASSQSGTSGYFSTDTQYF,TGTGCCAGCAGCCAGTCCGGGACTAGCGGGTATTTCAGCACAGATACGCAGTATTTT
.,TRBJ2-7,TRBD2,TRBV16,CASSQIWRGNSYEQYF,TGTGCCAGCAGCCAAATTTGGCGGGGGAACTCCTACGAGCAGTACTTC
few,TRBJ1-1,.,TRBV5-4,CASSLVGREGNTEAFF,TGTGCCAGCAGCTTGGTTGGCCGGGAGGGGAACACTGAAGCTTTCTTT
.,TRBJ1-1,.,TRBV11-3,CASSLFEAEWSTEAFF,TGTGCCAGCAGCTTATTCGAGGCAGAATGGAGCACTGAAGCTTTCTTT
.,TRBJ1-1,.,TRBV7-6,CASSLGGGTTEAFF,TGTGCCAGCAGCTTAGGCGGGGGGACCACTGAAGCTTTCTTT
.,TRBJ1-2,.,TRBV7-2,CASSLAWAGVNYGYTF,TGTGCCAGCAGCTTAGCTTGGGCAGGGGTGAACTATGGCTACACCTTC
.,TRBJ2-5,TRBD1,TRBV18,CASSPGQGETQYF,TGTGCCAGCTCACCAGGACAGGGGGAGACCCAGTACTTC
.,TRBJ1-5,.,TRBV28,CASSLRGSGSGPQHF,TGTGCCAGCAGTTTAAGGGGGTCGGGGTCTGGGCCCCAGCATTTT
once,TRBJ1-2,.,TRBV18,CASSPVIGTASSDGYTF,TGTGCCAGCTCACCAGTTATAGGAACAGCTTCGTCGGATGGCTACACCTTC
.,TRBJ2-1,.,TRBV29-1,CSGEGTNEQFF,TGCAGCGGAGAGGGAACAAATGAGCAGTTCTTC
.,TRBJ1-1,.,TRBV7-2,CASSLSQVSMLTEAFF,TGTGCCAGCAGCTTAAGCCAGGTCTCCATGTTGACTGAAGCTTTCTTT
.,TRBJ2-2,.,TRBV5-1,CASSFQGPGELFF,TGCGCCAGCAGCTTTCAGGGGCCCGGGGAGCTGTTTTTT
.,TRBJ2-5,TRBD2,TRBV9,CASSQSGGPQTQYF,TGTGCCAGCAGCCAGAGCGGGGGCCCCCAGACCCAGTACTTC
.,TRBJ2-7,TRBD1,TRBV7-8,CASSSYGQGKDEQYF,TGTGCCAGCAGCTCATACGGACAGGGGAAAGACGAGCAGTACTTC
.,TRBJ1-2,.,TRBV6-5,CASSYSSGSGVYGYTF,TGTGCCAGCAGTTACTCCTCCGGGTCGGGAGTATATGGCTACACCTTC
once,TRBJ1-5,.,TRBV6-2/TRBV6-3,CASSLIMGHLNQPQHF,TGTGCCAGCAGTTTAATTATGGGACACCTAAATCAGCCCCAGCATTTT
.,TRBJ2-2,TRBD1,TRBV5-1,CASSALNQDRVGELFF,TGCGCCAGCAGCGCACTTAATCAGGACAGGGTCGGGGAGCTGTTTTTT